A single sample gave rise to the 2 T cell receptor beta chains below, sequenced in a study of blood T cell repertoires in COVID-19. TCRdb keeps only in-frame clones here, not all; method: immunoSEQ multiplex PCR. The table shows roughly 150,000 clones, with roughly 85% occurring only once. The sequenced material came from peripheral blood. These receptors all come from a woman older than 75 with acute or convalescent COVID-19.

This sequence joins TRBV5-1 and TRBJ1-2; perhaps TRBD1 as D (6 bases). The ends were cut back, 0 bases at V and 2 bases at J, with 14 bases in the middle. CDR1 SGHRS and CDR2 YFSETQ come from the germline V gene. This CDR3 comprises 16 residues. The CDR3 DNA reads as TGCGCCAGCAGCTTGGGCCGCGGGGGGCCCAACTATGGCTACACCTTC. It codes for CASSLGRGGPNYGYTF.

The genes are TRBV7-2 and TRBJ1-2; D ambiguous. Trimming shortened V by 5 bases and J by 7 bases, and 11 bases separated the two germline ends. Germline values: CDR1 SGHTA, CDR2 FQGNSA. The CDR3 covers 12 residues. The CDR3 nucleotides are TGTGCCAGCAGCCGCGACATTGGTGGCTACACCTTC. It yields the protein CASSRDIGGYTF.